The rows below give T cell receptor beta chains drawn from one sample of a study of blood T cell repertoires in COVID-19. The table came from immunoSEQ multiplex PCR; TCRdb's copy has only in-frame clones and leaves some out. This table has some 260,000 clones, approximately 79% appearing once. The sample taken for sequencing was peripheral blood. These receptors were taken from a woman between 40 and 50 years old with active or convalescent COVID-19. Both conserved end residues are part of each CDR3. The D gene is left open where the match is weak. Only part of the rows carry a size: once, few, many, or a class if the clone is expanded.

TRBV29-1	-	TRBJ2-7	-	CSVVRGGKYEQYF	TGCAGCGTTGTCAGGGGTGGAAAATACGAGCAGTACTTC
TRBV10-3	TRBD1	TRBJ1-5	-	CAISEPRGLYSNQPQHF	TGTGCCATCAGTGAGCCCAGGGGGCTGTATAGCAATCAGCCCCAGCATTTT
TRBV5-8	-	TRBJ1-1	-	CASSRAARRAFF	TGTGCCAGCAGCCGAGCTGCACGTCGAGCTTTCTTT
TRBV12-3/TRBV12-4	-	TRBJ1-1	-	CASSLEGTEAFF	TGTGCCAGCAGTTTAGAGGGGACTGAAGCTTTCTTT
TRBV7-3	-	TRBJ2-5	-	CASSFDYSETQYF	TGTGCCAGCAGCTTTGACTATAGCGAGACCCAGTACTTC
TRBV5-1	-	TRBJ2-2	few	CASSLLSRLDGELFF	TGCGCCAGCAGCTTACTATCACGTTTAGACGGGGAGCTGTTTTTT
TRBV9	-	TRBJ2-1	-	CASSVDGGGGNEQFF	TGTGCCAGCAGCGTAGATGGCGGGGGCGGCAATGAGCAGTTCTTC
TRBV7-9	-	TRBJ1-1	-	CASNHSPWRLTKNTEAFF	TGTGCCAGCAACCACTCCCCTTGGCGGCTGACTAAGAACACTGAAGCTTTCTTT
TRBV30	-	TRBJ1-6	-	CAWSEGRSGSPLHF	TGTGCCTGGAGCGAGGGTAGGTCTGGTTCACCCCTCCACTTT
TRBV5-5	TRBD1	TRBJ1-5	-	CASSLHDRGNQPQHF	TGTGCCAGCAGCTTGCACGACAGGGGGAACCAGCCCCAGCATTTT
TRBV3-1/TRBV3-2	TRBD1	TRBJ1-4	-	CASSPAGTGAEKLFF	TGTGCCAGCAGCCCGGCCGGGACAGGGGCTGAAAAACTGTTTTTT
TRBV7-8	-	TRBJ1-5	-	CASSLQTGMGSNQPQHF	TGTGCCAGCAGCTTACAGACAGGCATGGGAAGCAATCAGCCCCAGCATTTT
TRBV18	-	TRBJ2-1	once	CASSSGVYNEQFF	TGTGCCAGCTCATCGGGGGTATACAATGAGCAGTTCTTC
TRBV28	-	TRBJ2-6	-	CASSFLGEGANVLTF	TGTGCCAGCAGCTTCCTCGGAGAGGGGGCCAACGTCCTGACTTTC
TRBV5-4	TRBD1	TRBJ1-2	-	CASSLGGQEANYGYTF	TGTGCCAGCAGCTTAGGGGGACAGGAAGCTAACTATGGCTACACCTTC
TRBV12-3/TRBV12-4	-	TRBJ1-4	-	CASSLTVEKLFF	TGTGCCAGCAGTTTAACGGTTGAAAAACTGTTTTTT
TRBV19	TRBD2	TRBJ2-1	-	CASSASGTSGGLNEQFF	TGTGCCAGTAGTGCCTCCGGGACTAGCGGGGGGCTGAATGAGCAGTTCTTC
TRBV4-2	TRBD1	TRBJ1-2	-	CASSQDQGDSSTHTF	TGTGCCAGCAGCCAAGACCAGGGGGACTCCTCCACCCACACCTTC
TRBV20-1	-	TRBJ1-1	-	CSASSGIDTEAFF	TGCAGTGCTAGTTCCGGGATAGACACTGAAGCTTTCTTT
TRBV7-2	-	TRBJ1-1	few	CASSDNRVRAFF	TGTGCCAGCAGCGACAACAGGGTAAGGGCTTTCTTT
TRBV11-1	-	TRBJ1-6	-	CASSPGITGSPLHF	TGTGCCAGCAGCCCCGGGATAACGGGTTCACCCCTCCACTTT
TRBV3-1/TRBV3-2	TRBD1	TRBJ1-2	-	CASSSRTGGIYGYTF	TGTGCCAGCAGCTCTCGGACAGGGGGAATCTATGGCTACACCTTC
TRBV15	TRBD2	TRBJ2-1	-	CATAGTSAFNEQFF	TGTGCCACAGCCGGGACTAGCGCTTTCAATGAGCAGTTCTTC
TRBV11-2	TRBD1	TRBJ1-1	once	CASSLTGQGAGAEAFF	TGTGCCAGCAGCTTAACGGGGCAGGGGGCCGGGGCTGAAGCTTTCTTT
TRBV28	TRBD1	TRBJ1-1	once	CASSPPQGAVTEAFF	TGTGCCAGCAGTCCCCCACAGGGGGCGGTCACTGAAGCTTTCTTT
TRBV11-2	-	TRBJ1-2	-	CASSFTREVFYGYTF	TGTGCCAGCAGCTTCACCAGGGAAGTGTTCTATGGCTACACCTTC
TRBV28	-	TRBJ2-1	-	CASSPGGGQVPNEQFF	TGTGCCAGCAGTCCTGGGGGGGGACAGGTCCCCAATGAGCAGTTCTTC
TRBV4-1	TRBD1	TRBJ1-5	-	CASSQGGTGANQPQHF	TGCGCCAGCAGCCAAGGGGGGACAGGGGCAAATCAGCCCCAGCATTTT
TRBV12-3/TRBV12-4	-	TRBJ1-4	-	CASSFRFGEKLFF	TGTGCCAGCAGTTTCCGATTTGGCGAAAAACTGTTTTTT
TRBV28	-	TRBJ1-5	-	CASSLSISNQPQHF	TGTGCCAGCAGTTTATCTATAAGCAATCAGCCCCAGCATTTT
TRBV6-5	-	TRBJ2-7	-	CATLESSYEQYF	TGTGCCACCCTCGAGAGCTCCTACGAGCAGTACTTC
TRBV6-5	-	TRBJ1-2	-	CASSYVRGFDGYTF	TGTGCCAGCAGTTACGTCAGGGGTTTCGATGGCTACACCTTC
TRBV28	TRBD2	TRBJ2-3	few	CASSSLAGMADTQYF	TGTGCCAGCAGTTCACTAGCGGGGATGGCAGATACGCAGTATTTT
TRBV19	-	TRBJ2-2	-	CASSIDRWGELFF	TGTGCCAGTAGTATAGACAGATGGGGGGAGCTGTTTTTT
TRBV28	-	TRBJ1-5	few	CASSSRLTYSNQPQHF	TGTGCCAGCAGTTCCCGGTTGACTTATAGCAATCAGCCCCAGCATTTT
TRBV10-3	TRBD1	TRBJ1-2	many	CAISAGTGDYGYTF	TGTGCCATCAGTGCCGGGACAGGGGACTATGGCTACACCTTC
TRBV7-9	-	TRBJ1-4	-	CASSQTLPDEKLFF	TGTGCCAGCAGCCAAACGCTCCCAGATGAAAAACTGTTTTTT
TRBV19	-	TRBJ1-2	-	CASSIDRGNSVYGYTF	TGTGCCAGTAGTATAGATCGCGGCAATTCGGTCTATGGCTACACCTTC
TRBV18	TRBD1	TRBJ2-1	-	CASSPPAQGAGNEQFF	TGTGCCAGCTCACCACCGGCCCAGGGGGCGGGTAATGAGCAGTTCTTC
TRBV6-5	-	TRBJ1-3	-	CASSYKPTSGNTIYF	TGTGCCAGCAGTTACAAGCCCACTTCTGGAAACACCATATATTTT
TRBV30	-	TRBJ1-6	-	CAWSVPGRDNSPLHF	TGTGCCTGGAGTGTCCCAGGTAGAGATAATTCACCCCTCCACTTT
TRBV3-1/TRBV3-2	-	TRBJ1-3	-	CASSQDPTGFSGNTIYF	TGTGCCAGCAGCCAAGATCCCACAGGCTTCTCTGGAAACACCATATATTTT
TRBV19	-	TRBJ1-1	-	CASSIRWAPTEAFF	TGTGCCAGTAGTATTAGGTGGGCTCCCACTGAAGCTTTCTTT
TRBV11-2	TRBD1	TRBJ1-4	-	CASSFQGATNEKLFF	TGTGCCAGCAGTTTTCAGGGGGCAACTAATGAAAAACTGTTTTTT
TRBV28	-	TRBJ1-4	-	CATHPGVNEKLFF	TGTGCCACCCACCCGGGAGTTAATGAAAAACTGTTTTTT
TRBV2	-	TRBJ1-4	-	CASSVRGREKLFF	TGTGCCAGCAGTGTCCGGGGTCGGGAAAAACTGTTTTTT
TRBV11-2	TRBD2	TRBJ2-1	once	CASRGLAGVHNEQFF	TGTGCCAGCAGAGGACTGGCGGGGGTCCACAATGAGCAGTTCTTC
TRBV19	-	TRBJ2-7	-	CATHAPTGLYEQYF	TGTGCCACCCATGCCCCGACAGGTCTCTACGAGCAGTACTTC
TRBV5-4	TRBD2	TRBJ2-1	-	CASSSGLGTDEQFF	TGTGCCAGCAGCTCCGGACTAGGAACGGATGAGCAGTTCTTC
TRBV19	TRBD2	TRBJ2-2	-	CASKLAGVNTGELFF	TGTGCCAGTAAACTAGCGGGGGTCAACACCGGGGAGCTGTTTTTT
TRBV6-5	TRBD2	TRBJ2-3	-	CASSYRPSGGTDTQYF	TGTGCCAGCAGTTACCGCCCTAGCGGGGGGACAGATACGCAGTATTTT
TRBV12-5	-	TRBJ1-4	-	CASGLVPRANEKLFF	TGTGCTAGTGGTTTGGTCCCAAGAGCTAATGAAAAACTGTTTTTT
TRBV5-1	-	TRBJ1-1	-	CASSLVGGFSEAFF	TGCGCCAGCAGCTTGGTAGGAGGGTTCTCTGAAGCTTTCTTT
TRBV24-1	-	TRBJ2-5	once	CATSDALRGEQETQYF	TGTGCCACCAGTGATGCCCTTCGCGGGGAGCAAGAGACCCAGTACTTC
TRBV2	TRBD1	TRBJ1-1	-	CASSGATGDEAFF	TGTGCCAGCAGTGGAGCCACAGGGGATGAAGCTTTCTTT
TRBV7-9	-	TRBJ1-2	-	CASSSNLRGYTF	TGTGCCAGCAGCTCTAATCTGCGGGGCTACACCTTC
TRBV11-1	-	TRBJ2-1	-	CASIGGQAEQFF	TGTGCCAGCATCGGGGGGCAGGCTGAGCAGTTCTTC
TRBV4-1	-	TRBJ2-3	few	CASSQELGIGADTQYF	TGCGCCAGCAGCCAGGAACTCGGGATCGGGGCAGATACGCAGTATTTT
TRBV4-2	-	TRBJ1-1	once	CATGTPLNTEAFF	TGTGCCACGGGTACCCCTCTGAACACTGAAGCTTTCTTT